Below are 21 T cell receptor beta chains sequenced from a single sample in a study of shared clonotypes between healthy human individuals. Using immunoSEQ multiplex PCR, the repertoire was profiled, and TCRdb retains in-frame clones only, with some absent. Of 600,000 to 750,000 clones in the sample, 72% were seen once. Sequenced input: memory CD4+ T cells sorted from blood. Subset here: CD45RA-negative fraction. The receptor source for this set is a woman aged 30 to 39 in good health.

J is TRBJ1-2 and V is TRBV6-5; 7 bases map to TRBD1. The trim removed 6 bases at V and 7 bases at J, leaving 11 bases unmatched. There are 14 residues in the CDR3. Germline V gene sequence: CDR1 MNHEY, CDR2 SVGAGI. The CDR3 here is CASSLLTGRSGYTF. The CDR3 coding sequence is TGTGCCAGCAGCCTACTGACAGGGAGGAGTGGCTACACCTTC.

In this sample, this clone turned up once. The chain couples TRBV5-1 to TRBJ2-2; 7 bases agree with TRBD1. The CDR3 spans 14 residues. Germline V gene sequence: CDR1 SGHRS, CDR2 YFSETQ. J was trimmed by 6 bases and V by 3 bases; bases with no gene match: 5. The DNA of the CDR3 is TGCGCCAGCAGCTCCTTGACAGGGCCCGGGGAGCTGTTTTTT. Translation gives CASSSLTGPGELFF.

The CDR3 sequence: CASSFTSEGETEAFF. In DNA, the CDR3 is TGTGCCAGCAGCTTCACTTCGGAGGGAGAGACTGAAGCTTTCTTT. The J gene is TRBJ1-1, the V gene TRBV7-9; no firm D call. Between the trimmed V and J ends, which lost 3 bases and 5 bases, there was a span of 16 bases. Germline CDR1 is SEHNR and CDR2 is FQNEAQ (reference sequence). This CDR3 contains 15 residues.

The chain carries TRBV5-1 and TRBJ1-1, with D unresolved. Trimming removed 7 bases from V and 1 base from J, with 17 bases in between. Germline loops: CDR1 SGHRS, CDR2 YFSETQ. This CDR3 region has 15 residues. This CDR3 reads CASANPSTSNTEAFF. CDR3 nucleotide sequence: TGCGCCAGCGCCAACCCTTCTACCTCGAACACTGAAGCTTTCTTT.

The chain is built from TRBV18 and TRBJ2-7; tentative D call: TRBD2 (6 bases). Looked up from germline, CDR1 is KGHSH and CDR2 is LQKENI. CDR3 length: 16 amino acids. Trimming pared 4 bases from V and 0 bases from J, leaving 16 bases between. CDR3 residues: CASSRNPGLDSYEQYF. DNA for the CDR3: TGTGCCAGCTCACGAAACCCGGGACTCGACTCCTACGAGCAGTACTTC. Supplemented by reference TRBV18 and TRBJ2-7, the full variable domain reads NAGVMQNPRHLVRRRGQEARLRCSPMKGHSHVYWYRQLPEEGLKFMVYLQKENIIDESGMPKERFSAEFPKEGPSILRIQQVVRGDSAAYFCASSRNPGLDSYEQYFGPGTRLTVT.

Worth noting for this clone: Other DNA sequences in the same sample also yield this CDR3. The J gene is TRBJ1-1, the V gene TRBV19; D is undetermined. V shed 4 bases and J shed 5 bases, with 11 bases lying between them. CDR1 is LNHDA and CDR2 is SQIVND in the germline V gene (reference sequence). This CDR3 is 13 amino acids long. The CDR3 region is CASSTQRNTEAFF. Here the CDR3 DNA reads TGTGCCAGTAGTACGCAGCGAAATACTGAAGCTTTCTTT.

This clone was seen repeatedly, ten times or more. Other DNA sequences within the sample encode an identical CDR3. The V gene is TRBV5-1, the J gene TRBJ2-1; D is perhaps TRBD1 (5 bases). Germline V gives CDR1 SGHRS, CDR2 YFSETQ. With 4 bases removed from V and 0 bases from J, the gap between germline ends came to 11 bases. This CDR3 contains 15 residues. DNA of the CDR3: TGCGCCAGCAGCGCCGACAGCAGCTCCTACAATGAGCAGTTCTTC. It yields the protein CASSADSSSYNEQFF. Together with reference TRBV5-1 and TRBJ2-1, the CDR3 gives the full variable domain: KAGVTQTPRYLIKTRGQQVTLSCSPISGHRSVSWYQQTPGQGLQFLFEYFSETQRNKGNFPGRFSGRQFSNSRSEMNVSTLELGDSALYLCASSADSSSYNEQFFGPGTRLTVL.

This clone was found a few times. The J gene is TRBJ2-3, the V gene TRBV5-1; TRBD1 aligns across 7 bases. Germline V gene data show CDR1 as SGHRS and CDR2 as YFSETQ. Trimming removed 4 bases from V and 0 bases from J; junction bases left unmatched: 5. CDR3 length equals 15 residues. For the CDR3, the DNA is TGCGCCAGCAGCCAGGGACAGCTGAGCACAGATACGCAGTATTTT. Its translation: CASSQGQLSTDTQYF.

This chain links TRBV19 with TRBJ1-5; no reliable D call. The CDR3 is 14 amino acids. V lost 6 bases and J lost 4, with 13 bases in between. The germline CDR1 and CDR2 sequences are LNHDA and SQIVND (reference sequence). The CDR3 region has the DNA TGTGCCAGTAGCACCCGGGTGCAGAATCAGCCCCAGCATTTT. It encodes CASSTRVQNQPQHF.

In regard to this clone: Different DNA sequences within this sample yield the same CDR3. This chain uses TRBV27 with TRBJ1-3; D gene ambiguous. The CDR3 is 13 residues long. Per germline, CDR1 MNHEY and CDR2 SMNVEV (reference sequence). V was trimmed by 5 bases and J by 3 bases, leaving 8 bases between them. This chain's CDR3 is CASSPSGGNTIYF. Here the CDR3 DNA reads TGTGCCAGCAGTCCTTCCGGTGGAAACACCATATATTTT.

V usage is TRBV5-6 and J usage is TRBJ1-1; a weak D match, TRBD1 (5 bases). Germline lookup yields CDR1 SGHDT and CDR2 YYEEEE. V was trimmed by 0 bases and J by 3 bases, leaving 9 bases between them. This CDR3 spans 14 amino acids. In DNA form, the CDR3 reads TGTGCCAGCAGCTTGGCCGGGGGGGACACTGAAGCTTTCTTT. The encoded protein is CASSLAGGDTEAFF. Combining the CDR3 with reference TRBV5-6 and TRBJ1-1 gives the whole variable domain DAGVTQSPTHLIKTRGQQVTLRCSPKSGHDTVSWYQQALGQGPQFIFQYYEEEERQRGNFPDRFSGHQFPNYSSELNVNALLLGDSALYLCASSLAGGDTEAFFGQGTRLTVV.

This clone was picked up one time. The V call is TRBV28, the J call TRBJ2-5, with 16 bases aligning to TRBD2. Germline trimming cut 6 bases from V and 4 bases from J; bases unmatched to any gene: 8. Per the germline V gene, CDR1 is MDHEN and CDR2 is SYDVKM. The CDR3 runs 17 residues. The CDR3 sequence: CASRGGTSGRAGETQYF. In DNA form, the CDR3 reads TGTGCCAGCAGGGGAGGGACTAGCGGGAGGGCCGGAGAGACCCAGTACTTC.

CDR3 in amino acids: CASSQESLASGHYNEQFF. In nucleotides, the CDR3 is TGTGCCAGCAGCCAAGAGAGTTTGGCTAGCGGACACTACAATGAGCAGTTCTTC. J is TRBJ2-1 and V is TRBV4-2, with TRBD2 matching 7 bases. Germline trimming cut 0 bases from V and 3 bases from J; bases unmatched to any gene: 11. CDR1 and CDR2 (germline): LGHNA, YNFKEQ. The CDR3 has 18 residues.

The chain joins TRBV19 to TRBJ2-2; D gene uncertain. The germline V gene has CDR1 LNHDA and CDR2 SQIVND (reference sequence). The V end lost 3 bases, the J end lost 4 bases, and 6 bases lay between the germline ends. The CDR3 runs to 13 residues. The CDR3 here is CASSMGSTGELFF. The CDR3, as DNA: TGTGCCAGTAGTATGGGTAGCACCGGGGAGCTGTTTTTT.

The rearrangement links TRBV27 to TRBJ2-1; D is unresolved. From germline, CDR1 is MNHEY and CDR2 SMNVEV (reference sequence). This CDR3 region has 16 residues. Trimming removed 6 bases at V and 1 base at J, with 16 bases between. CDR3 nucleotide sequence: TGTGCCAGCAGCCCAGGCGGTGCAGAGTCCTACAATGAGCAGTTCTTC. This translates into CASSPGGAESYNEQFF.

There are a few counts of this clone. The genes are TRBV11-2 and TRBJ2-3; D unresolved. CDR1 SGHAT and CDR2 FQNNGV come from the germline V gene. Trimming left V 5 bases short and J 2 bases short, with 11 bases between. The CDR3 extends over 14 amino acids. For the CDR3, the DNA is TGTGCCAGCAGCCCCGGACCTACCACAGATACGCAGTATTTT. Protein sequence: CASSPGPTTDTQYF.

V is TRBV30 and J is TRBJ1-3; TRBD1 matches at 7 bases. Losses at the gene ends were 7 bases for V and 0 bases for J; bases not matched to a gene: 6. This CDR3 is built from 14 residues. Germline V gene data show CDR1 as GTSNPN and CDR2 as SVGIG (reference sequence). CDR3 protein: CAFYRGNSGNTIYF. CDR3 DNA: TGTGCCTTCTACAGGGGCAACTCTGGAAACACCATATATTTT. Full variable domain (outside the CDR3, taken from reference TRBV30 and TRBJ1-3): SQTIHQWPATLVQPVGSPLSLECTVEGTSNPNLYWYRQAAGRGLQLLFYSVGIGQISSEVPQNLSASRPQDRQFILSSKKLLLSDSGFYLCAFYRGNSGNTIYFGEGSWLTVV.

The chain couples TRBV25-1 to TRBJ1-2; a possible D gene is TRBD1 (6 bases). V lost 3 bases to trimming and J lost 4 bases, with 12 bases between them. This CDR3 is built from 14 residues. Germline loops: CDR1 MGHDK, CDR2 SYGVNS. CDR3 in amino acids: CASSEMTGSYGYTF. The CDR3 bases are TGTGCCAGCAGTGAGATGACAGGCAGCTATGGCTACACCTTC.

Only one count was recorded for this clone. The chain couples TRBV5-1 to TRBJ2-1, with 12 positions matching TRBD1. Germline lookup yields CDR1 SGHRS and CDR2 YFSETQ. CDR3 length equals 16 residues. With 7 bases clipped from V and 8 bases from J, the junction kept 13 bases outside the gene matches. DNA for the CDR3: TGCGCCAGCCACGAAACTCCGGGACAGGGGGCTGATGAGCAGTTCTTC. It translates to CASHETPGQGADEQFF.

V and J are TRBV7-8 and TRBJ1-5, with D unresolved. V was pared by 4 bases and J by 9 bases, with 19 bases between. Germline values: CDR1 SGHVS, CDR2 FQNEAQ. CDR3 length: 15 residues. The CDR3 sequence is CASSSQRVGSGPQHF. DNA of the CDR3: TGTGCCAGCAGCTCCCAGAGGGTAGGCAGCGGGCCCCAGCATTTT.

In DNA form, the CDR3 reads TGTGCCAGCAGTGCCCAACTAGCGGGAGTAGAGACCCAGTACTTC. Protein: CASSAQLAGVETQYF. V is TRBV2 and J is TRBJ2-5, with 11 bases lining up with TRBD2. Trimming removed 4 bases from V and 4 bases from J; junction bases left unmatched: 5. The CDR3 is 15 amino acids. Germline V gene lookup returns CDR1 SNHLY and CDR2 FYNNEI. Variable domain in full (rest from reference TRBV2 and TRBJ2-5): EPEVTQTPSHQVTQMGQEVILRCVPISNHLYFYWYRQILGQKVEFLVSFYNNEISEKSEIFDDQFSVERPDGSNFTLKIRSTKLEDSAMYFCASSAQLAGVETQYFGPGTRLLVL.